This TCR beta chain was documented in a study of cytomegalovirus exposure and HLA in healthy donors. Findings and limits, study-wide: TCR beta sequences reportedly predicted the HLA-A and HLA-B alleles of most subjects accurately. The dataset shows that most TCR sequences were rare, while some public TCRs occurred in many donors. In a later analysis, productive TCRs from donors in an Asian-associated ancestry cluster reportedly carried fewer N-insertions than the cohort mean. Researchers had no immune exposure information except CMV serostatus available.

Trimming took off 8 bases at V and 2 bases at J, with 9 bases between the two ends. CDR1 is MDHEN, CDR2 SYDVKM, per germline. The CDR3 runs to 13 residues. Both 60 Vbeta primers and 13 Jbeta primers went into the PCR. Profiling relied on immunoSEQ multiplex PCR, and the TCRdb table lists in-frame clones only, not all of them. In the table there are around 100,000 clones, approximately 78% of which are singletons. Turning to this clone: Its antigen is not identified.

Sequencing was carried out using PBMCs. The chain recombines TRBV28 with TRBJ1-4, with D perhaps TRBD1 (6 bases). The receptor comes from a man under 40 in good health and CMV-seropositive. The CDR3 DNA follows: TGTGCCAGCGGGGGGGCGACTAATGAAAAACTGTTTTTT. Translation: CASGGATNEKLFF.